This is a list of T cell receptor beta chains from one sample in a study of blood T cell repertoires in COVID-19. Here immunoSEQ multiplex PCR was the method, and the copy in TCRdb shows in-frame clones only, minus some. Here the sample spans about 71,000 clones, roughly 80% being singletons. The sample was peripheral blood. Every receptor here comes from a man between 25 and 39 years old with COVID-19, enrolled during active disease. CDR3s include the opening cysteine and the closing phenylalanine or tryptophan. The order of the fields is V gene, J gene, D gene, clone size, CDR3 protein, CDR3 DNA. The D gene is left open where the match is weak. The size of a clone is reported for some rows only, either as once, few or many, or as a class for expanded clones.

v_call: TRBV30
j_call: TRBJ2-1
d_call: TRBD2
clone_size: -
cdr3_aa: CAWRTAGGGNNEQFF
cdr3_nt: TGTGCCTGGAGGACGGCGGGAGGGGGAAACAATGAGCAGTTCTTC

v_call: TRBV23-1
j_call: TRBJ2-7
d_call: TRBD2
clone_size: -
cdr3_aa: CASRALEREGPYEQYF
cdr3_nt: TGCGCCAGCAGAGCCCTGGAGCGGGAGGGCCCCTACGAGCAGTACTTC

v_call: TRBV28
j_call: TRBJ1-2
d_call: -
clone_size: -
cdr3_aa: CASSGVTDGYTF
cdr3_nt: TGTGCCAGCAGCGGGGTAACGGATGGCTACACCTTC

v_call: TRBV14
j_call: TRBJ2-1
d_call: TRBD2
clone_size: -
cdr3_aa: CASSSSGRRFF
cdr3_nt: TGTGCCAGCTCCTCTAGCGGGAGGAGGTTCTTC

v_call: TRBV6-6
j_call: TRBJ2-5
d_call: TRBD2
clone_size: -
cdr3_aa: CASSYSGGTEETQYF
cdr3_nt: TGTGCCAGCAGTTATTCCGGGGGGACGGAAGAGACCCAGTACTTC

v_call: TRBV4-2
j_call: TRBJ2-7
d_call: -
clone_size: -
cdr3_aa: CASSQDMDSPYEQYF
cdr3_nt: TGTGCCAGCAGCCAAGATATGGACAGTCCCTACGAGCAGTACTTC

v_call: TRBV13
j_call: TRBJ2-5
d_call: -
clone_size: once
cdr3_aa: CASRRERRWETQYF
cdr3_nt: TGTGCCAGCAGGCGTGAGCGGAGGTGGGAGACCCAGTACTTC

v_call: TRBV18
j_call: TRBJ2-1
d_call: -
clone_size: -
cdr3_aa: CASSPREFDEQFF
cdr3_nt: TGTGCCAGCTCACCACGCGAGTTCGATGAGCAGTTCTTC

v_call: TRBV5-4
j_call: TRBJ1-1
d_call: -
clone_size: -
cdr3_aa: CASSLAGGGTEAFF
cdr3_nt: TGTGCCAGCAGCTTGGCCGGGGGGGGCACTGAAGCTTTCTTT

v_call: TRBV29-1
j_call: TRBJ1-1
d_call: -
clone_size: -
cdr3_aa: CSVEALRGAEAFF
cdr3_nt: TGCAGCGTTGAAGCCCTCCGGGGGGCTGAAGCTTTCTTT

v_call: TRBV5-1
j_call: TRBJ1-4
d_call: TRBD1
clone_size: -
cdr3_aa: CASSSGGTGSEKLFF
cdr3_nt: TGCGCCAGCAGCTCCGGTGGGACAGGGAGTGAAAAACTGTTTTTT

v_call: TRBV19
j_call: TRBJ2-1
d_call: TRBD2
clone_size: -
cdr3_aa: CASTQGGIAGGGNEQFF
cdr3_nt: TGTGCCAGTACCCAAGGGGGGATAGCGGGAGGGGGCAATGAGCAGTTCTTC

v_call: TRBV6-2/TRBV6-3
j_call: TRBJ1-5
d_call: TRBD1
clone_size: -
cdr3_aa: CASSKIQGDLGPQHF
cdr3_nt: TGTGCCAGCAGTAAGATACAGGGGGACCTGGGGCCCCAGCATTTT

v_call: TRBV7-7
j_call: TRBJ2-7
d_call: TRBD1
clone_size: many
cdr3_aa: CASSLDRANDEQYF
cdr3_nt: TGTGCTAGCAGCCTCGACAGGGCTAACGACGAGCAGTACTTC

v_call: TRBV5-1
j_call: TRBJ2-7
d_call: TRBD1
clone_size: few
cdr3_aa: CASSFGTANTYEQYF
cdr3_nt: TGCGCCAGCAGCTTCGGGACAGCCAATACCTACGAGCAGTACTTC

v_call: TRBV5-4
j_call: TRBJ1-1
d_call: -
clone_size: few
cdr3_aa: CASSSTVNTEAFF
cdr3_nt: TGTGCCAGCAGCTCGACAGTCAACACTGAAGCTTTCTTT

v_call: TRBV27
j_call: TRBJ1-2
d_call: -
clone_size: -
cdr3_aa: CASSGGKGDYGYTF
cdr3_nt: TGTGCCAGCAGCGGGGGAAAGGGTGACTATGGCTACACCTTC

v_call: TRBV28
j_call: TRBJ2-1
d_call: TRBD1
clone_size: -
cdr3_aa: CASSFRGGAYNEQFF
cdr3_nt: TGTGCCAGCAGTTTTCGAGGGGGCGCATACAATGAGCAGTTCTTC

v_call: TRBV19
j_call: TRBJ2-1
d_call: TRBD2
clone_size: -
cdr3_aa: CASSTSGRPLSSYNEQFF
cdr3_nt: TGTGCCAGTAGTACTAGCGGGAGGCCCCTGAGCTCCTACAATGAGCAGTTCTTC

v_call: TRBV7-9
j_call: TRBJ1-2
d_call: TRBD1
clone_size: -
cdr3_aa: CASSLDRQGAPVDGYTF
cdr3_nt: TGTGCCAGCAGCTTAGATAGACAGGGGGCGCCGGTGGATGGCTACACCTTC

v_call: TRBV2
j_call: TRBJ1-2
d_call: -
clone_size: -
cdr3_aa: CASSEVRSGGYGYTF
cdr3_nt: TGTGCCAGCAGTGAAGTTAGGTCCGGGGGGTATGGCTACACCTTC

v_call: TRBV7-9
j_call: TRBJ2-5
d_call: TRBD2
clone_size: -
cdr3_aa: CASSLGMGLYQETQYF
cdr3_nt: TGTGCCAGCAGCTTAGGAATGGGACTATACCAAGAGACCCAGTACTTC

v_call: TRBV29-1
j_call: TRBJ2-7
d_call: -
clone_size: -
cdr3_aa: CSGGDLGSEQYF
cdr3_nt: TGCAGCGGTGGGGACTTAGGGTCCGAGCAGTACTTC

v_call: TRBV7-9
j_call: TRBJ1-2
d_call: TRBD1
clone_size: -
cdr3_aa: CASSVDRAPSGYTF
cdr3_nt: TGTGCCAGCAGCGTTGACAGGGCCCCCAGTGGCTACACCTTC

v_call: TRBV15
j_call: TRBJ1-1
d_call: -
clone_size: -
cdr3_aa: CATSRGGPGTEAFF
cdr3_nt: TGTGCCACCAGCAGGGGAGGGCCTGGAACTGAAGCTTTCTTT

v_call: TRBV28
j_call: TRBJ2-2
d_call: TRBD2
clone_size: -
cdr3_aa: CASRPGLAGEGNTGELFF
cdr3_nt: TGTGCCAGCAGGCCAGGACTAGCGGGAGAGGGAAACACCGGGGAGCTGTTTTTT

v_call: TRBV2
j_call: TRBJ1-5
d_call: -
clone_size: -
cdr3_aa: CASSLDQPQHF
cdr3_nt: TGTGCCAGCAGCCTAGATCAGCCCCAGCATTTT

v_call: TRBV6-5
j_call: TRBJ2-1
d_call: TRBD2
clone_size: -
cdr3_aa: CASRLAGSYNEQFF
cdr3_nt: TGTGCCAGCAGGTTAGCGGGGTCCTACAATGAGCAGTTCTTC

v_call: TRBV3-1/TRBV3-2
j_call: TRBJ2-1
d_call: TRBD2
clone_size: -
cdr3_aa: CASSQDLGTRSYEQFF
cdr3_nt: TGTGCCAGCAGCCAAGATCTGGGGACTAGAAGTTATGAGCAGTTCTTC

v_call: TRBV5-1
j_call: TRBJ1-1
d_call: TRBD1
clone_size: -
cdr3_aa: CASSTTGATEAFF
cdr3_nt: TGCGCCAGCAGCACGACAGGGGCCACTGAAGCTTTCTTT

v_call: TRBV28
j_call: TRBJ1-6
d_call: -
clone_size: -
cdr3_aa: CASSNLAGTPNSPLHF
cdr3_nt: TGTGCCAGCAGTAACCTCGCCGGGACACCTAATTCACCCCTCCACTTT

v_call: TRBV19
j_call: TRBJ1-5
d_call: TRBD1
clone_size: -
cdr3_aa: CASSMQGQGINQPQHF
cdr3_nt: TGTGCCAGTAGTATGCAGGGACAGGGGATTAATCAGCCCCAGCATTTT

v_call: TRBV7-9
j_call: TRBJ1-4
d_call: TRBD1
clone_size: -
cdr3_aa: CASSSGTGEGVLKLFF
cdr3_nt: TGTGCCAGCAGCTCCGGGACAGGAGAGGGGGTTTTAAAACTGTTTTTT

v_call: TRBV7-3
j_call: TRBJ2-5
d_call: TRBD2
clone_size: -
cdr3_aa: CASSPSGTSQTQYF
cdr3_nt: TGTGCCAGCAGCCCCTCCGGGACTAGCCAGACCCAGTACTTC

v_call: TRBV5-4
j_call: TRBJ2-5
d_call: TRBD2
clone_size: -
cdr3_aa: CASSVGLAGGLETQYF
cdr3_nt: TGTGCCAGCAGCGTTGGACTAGCGGGAGGGCTTGAGACCCAGTACTTC

v_call: TRBV28
j_call: TRBJ1-1
d_call: TRBD1
clone_size: few
cdr3_aa: CASSLLGGGTEAFF
cdr3_nt: TGTGCCAGCAGTTTATTAGGGGGCGGGACTGAAGCTTTCTTT

v_call: TRBV30
j_call: TRBJ2-7
d_call: -
clone_size: few
cdr3_aa: CAWSSTGSSYEQYF
cdr3_nt: TGTGCCTGGAGTAGTACAGGAAGCTCCTACGAGCAGTACTTC

v_call: TRBV20-1
j_call: TRBJ1-5
d_call: -
clone_size: -
cdr3_aa: CSIPGDQPQHF
cdr3_nt: TGCAGTATTCCGGGGGATCAGCCCCAGCATTTT

v_call: TRBV12-3/TRBV12-4
j_call: TRBJ2-7
d_call: -
clone_size: -
cdr3_aa: CATERSGTYEQYF
cdr3_nt: TGTGCCACAGAGCGCTCCGGGACCTACGAGCAGTACTTC

v_call: TRBV9
j_call: TRBJ1-4
d_call: TRBD1
clone_size: -
cdr3_aa: CASSAGTANEKLFF
cdr3_nt: TGTGCCAGCAGCGCCGGGACAGCTAATGAAAAACTGTTTTTT

v_call: TRBV12-3/TRBV12-4
j_call: TRBJ2-1
d_call: -
clone_size: -
cdr3_aa: CASRLARGNEQFF
cdr3_nt: TGTGCCAGCAGGCTGGCGCGAGGCAATGAGCAGTTCTTC

v_call: TRBV18
j_call: TRBJ1-1
d_call: -
clone_size: few
cdr3_aa: CASSPDKNTEAFF
cdr3_nt: TGTGCCAGCTCACCCGACAAAAACACTGAAGCTTTCTTT

v_call: TRBV28
j_call: TRBJ1-2
d_call: TRBD1
clone_size: once
cdr3_aa: CASMPGGARGYTF
cdr3_nt: TGTGCCAGCATGCCAGGGGGCGCGAGGGGCTACACCTTC

v_call: TRBV25-1
j_call: TRBJ1-4
d_call: -
clone_size: -
cdr3_aa: CASSEGGNEKLFF
cdr3_nt: TGTGCCAGCAGTGAGGGAGGGAATGAAAAACTGTTTTTT

v_call: TRBV5-6
j_call: TRBJ2-7
d_call: -
clone_size: -
cdr3_aa: CASSDGTLSYEQYF
cdr3_nt: TGTGCCAGCAGCGACGGGACTCTCTCCTACGAGCAGTACTTC